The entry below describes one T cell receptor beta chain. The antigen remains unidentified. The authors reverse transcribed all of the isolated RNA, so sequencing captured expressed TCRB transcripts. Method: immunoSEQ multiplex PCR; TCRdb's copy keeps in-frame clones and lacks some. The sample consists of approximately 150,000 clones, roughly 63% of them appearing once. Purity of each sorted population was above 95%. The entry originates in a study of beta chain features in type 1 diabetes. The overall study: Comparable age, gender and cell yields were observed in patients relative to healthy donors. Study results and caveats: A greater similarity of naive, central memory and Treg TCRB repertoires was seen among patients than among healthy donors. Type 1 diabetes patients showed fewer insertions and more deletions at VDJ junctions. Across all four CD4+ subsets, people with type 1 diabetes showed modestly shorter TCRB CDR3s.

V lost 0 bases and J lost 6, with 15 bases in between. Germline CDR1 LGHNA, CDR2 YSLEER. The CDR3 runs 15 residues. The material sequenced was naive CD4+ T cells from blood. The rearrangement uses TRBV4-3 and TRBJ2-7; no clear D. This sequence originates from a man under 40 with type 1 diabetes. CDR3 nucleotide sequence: TGCGCCAGCAGCCAAGATCCGAGTAGGGTGAGCGAGCAGTACTTC. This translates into CASSQDPSRVSEQYF.